These 10 T cell receptor beta chains came from one sample sequenced in a study of PD-1 blockade in classical Hodgkin lymphoma. Patients all relapsed after autologous stem cell transplantation, and there was variation in brentuximab vedotin exposure. With magnetic negative selection, CD4+ T cells were purified from PBMCs that had been thawed. Sequencing was performed with immunoSEQ multiplex PCR; in TCRdb, only in-frame clones are kept and a portion is missing. The sample holds 4,000 or so clones; roughly 86% are singletons and the top ten take around 0.96%. Material: CD4+ T cells from blood, obtained at baseline. Receptors originate from a human donor with classical Hodgkin lymphoma.

The chain employs TRBV5-1 and TRBJ1-6; D might be TRBD1 (5 bases). This CDR3 is 16 amino acids long. Looked up from germline, CDR1 is SGHRS and CDR2 is YFSETQ. V lost 0 bases and J lost 9, with 16 bases in between. CDR3 sequence: CASSLVGDGTGSPLHF. The CDR3 bases are TGCGCCAGCAGCTTGGTTGGGGACGGGACCGGTTCACCCCTCCACTTT. Full variable domain (missing parts from reference TRBV5-1 and TRBJ1-6): KAGVTQTPRYLIKTRGQQVTLSCSPISGHRSVSWYQQTPGQGLQFLFEYFSETQRNKGNFPGRFSGRQFSNSRSEMNVSTLELGDSALYLCASSLVGDGTGSPLHFGNGTRLTVT.

This clone was recorded a few times. The chain employs TRBV6-1 and TRBJ1-6; D might be TRBD1 (5 bases). The germline V and J ends were trimmed by 0 bases and 10 bases, with 13 bases remaining between them. This CDR3 contains 15 residues. Germline V lookup: CDR1 MNHNS, CDR2 SASEGT. CDR3 sequence reads: CASSEARGRPSPLHF. The CDR3 coding sequence is TGTGCCAGCAGTGAAGCACGGGGCAGGCCATCACCCCTCCACTTT.

The chain couples TRBV5-1 to TRBJ2-5, with a weak D call TRBD1 (5 bases). The last part of the DNA fits TRBJ2-7 better; the J call may be wrong. CDR3 length: 14 residues. The germline CDR1 and CDR2 sequences are SGHRS and YFSETQ. DNA for the CDR3: TGCGCCAGCAGCTTGTTGACAGACTCCTACGAGCAGTACTTC. Its translation: CASSLLTDSYEQYF.

V gene TRBV5-1 combines with J gene TRBJ1-4; 8 bases line up with TRBD1. V lost 2 bases to trimming and J lost 8 bases; unmatched junction nucleotides: 2. Per the germline V gene, CDR1 is SGHRS and CDR2 is YFSETQ. The CDR3 spans 13 residues. This CDR3 is CASSFTGGEKLFF. The CDR3 coding sequence is TGCGCCAGCAGCTTTACAGGGGGGGAAAAACTGTTTTTT.

The chain carries TRBV5-1 and TRBJ2-5, with a possible D match to TRBD2 (6 bases). CDR1 SGHRS and CDR2 YFSETQ come from the germline V gene. This CDR3 region has 15 residues. Between the trimmed V and J ends, which lost 0 bases and 4 bases, there was a span of 13 bases. As DNA, the CDR3 is TGCGCCAGCAGCTTGGGACGGGACGGGGGAGAGACCCAGTACTTC. Translation gives CASSLGRDGGETQYF.

The chain links TRBV5-1 to TRBJ1-4; 7 bases agree with TRBD1. This CDR3 has 14 residues. Per the germline V gene, CDR1 is SGHRS and CDR2 is YFSETQ. Unmatched junction bases numbered 2, after V lost 4 bases and J lost 2 bases. CDR3 protein: CASSPTGTNEKLFF. The CDR3 DNA sequence: TGCGCCAGCAGCCCGACAGGGACTAATGAAAAACTGTTTTTT.

This chain connects TRBV30 to TRBJ2-5; TRBD2 aligns across 10 bases. The CDR3 is 15 residues long. Germline V CDR1 and CDR2: GTSNPN, SVGIG (reference sequence). J lost 5 bases, V lost 3 bases, and 9 bases had no gene match. CDR3: CAWRTAGGPRETQYF. The CDR3 DNA sequence: TGTGCCTGGAGAACAGCGGGGGGGCCCCGCGAGACCCAGTACTTC.

This chain connects TRBV6-5 to TRBJ1-2; D gene unclear. This CDR3 has 14 residues. The ends were cut back, 0 bases at V and 4 bases at J, with 9 bases in the middle. Per the germline V gene, CDR1 is MNHEY and CDR2 is SVGAGI. CDR3 in DNA: TGTGCCAGCAGTTACTCGACACAGCCCTATGGCTACACCTTC. Translated, it gives CASSYSTQPYGYTF.

The chain employs TRBV18 and TRBJ2-1; 12 bases align to TRBD2. CDR3 size: 15 residues. The V gene end was trimmed by 2 bases and the J gene end by 9 bases; junction bases not matched to a gene: 5. Germline-derived CDR1 and CDR2 are KGHSH and LQKENI. The CDR3 region is CASSPTSGGLIEQFF. The CDR3 DNA reads as TGTGCCAGCTCACCAACTAGCGGGGGGCTCATTGAGCAGTTCTTC.

The chain combines TRBV27 with TRBJ2-4; D gene uncertain. The CDR3 is 13 residues long. Germline V gene data show CDR1 as MNHEY and CDR2 as SMNVEV (reference sequence). Trimming took off 6 bases at V and 3 bases at J, with 9 bases between the two ends. CDR3 DNA: TGTGCCAGCAGCGAACAGAGCAAAAACATTCAGTACTTC. It translates to CASSEQSKNIQYF.